This TCR beta chain emerged from a study of STAT5B mutations in CD4+ large granular lymphocyte leukemia. Original data processing: The detection floor for productive clonotype frequency was 2.59 x 10-5. The assay was immunoSEQ multiplex PCR, and TCRdb's table has in-frame clones only and misses some. V, J and clone size are those of that table, while D and trimming were read from the DNA. Of tens of thousands of clones listed, around nine tenths were seen once; the top ten hold approximately 3.2%. General study findings and limits: Main leukemic clonotypes were patient-specific, but more than 20% appeared at low frequency elsewhere. 8/27 top patient clones versus 2/35 control clones were TRBV06-family.

Trimming took 6 bases from V and 5 from J, leaving 16 bases between them. Germline loops: CDR1 MNHNS, CDR2 SASEGT. The CDR3 covers 14 residues. For this clone: Its antigen is unknown.

The sample was CD4+ T cells from blood buffy coats. This sequence originates from a human donor in good health. The chain joins TRBV6-1 to TRBJ2-5; possible D gene TRBD2, 5 bases. The CDR3 region has the DNA TGTGCCAGCAGGCAACGGGGTCCCAGCGAGACCCAGTACTTC. This encodes CASRQRGPSETQYF.